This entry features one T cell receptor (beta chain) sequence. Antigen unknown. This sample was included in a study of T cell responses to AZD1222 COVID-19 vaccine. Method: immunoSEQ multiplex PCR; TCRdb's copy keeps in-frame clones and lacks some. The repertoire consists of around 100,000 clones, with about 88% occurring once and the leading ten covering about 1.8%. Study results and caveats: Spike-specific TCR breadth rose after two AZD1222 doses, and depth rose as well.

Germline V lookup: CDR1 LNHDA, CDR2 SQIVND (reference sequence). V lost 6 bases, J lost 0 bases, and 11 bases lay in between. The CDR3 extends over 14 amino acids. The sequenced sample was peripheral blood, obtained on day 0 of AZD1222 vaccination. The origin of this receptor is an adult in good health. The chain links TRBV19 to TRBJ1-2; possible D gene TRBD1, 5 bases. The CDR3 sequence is CASSRDAPNYGYTF. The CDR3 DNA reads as TGTGCCAGTAGCAGGGACGCGCCTAACTATGGCTACACCTTC.